The rows below give T cell receptor beta chains drawn from one sample of a study of blood T cell repertoires in COVID-19. Data came from immunoSEQ multiplex PCR; TCRdb stores just in-frame clones and leaves some out. The table has about 64,000 clones, approximately 83% seen once; the top ten hold roughly 1.2%. Sequenced sample: peripheral blood. Receptors were obtained from a man aged 35 to 55 with acute or convalescent COVID-19. The CDR3 runs from the conserved cysteine through the conserved F or W. The D gene is left open where the match is weak. The listing skips clone size in some rows; elsewhere it reads once, few, many or a size class.

d_call,v_call,j_call,clone_size,cdr3_aa,cdr3_nt
NA,TRBV9,TRBJ1-2,NA,CASSPGQNANYGYTF,TGTGCCAGCAGCCCCGGACAGAATGCTAACTATGGCTACACCTTC
TRBD1,TRBV2,TRBJ1-1,NA,CASRKGQGRGGNTEAFF,TGTGCCAGCAGAAAGGGACAGGGAAGAGGTGGGAACACTGAAGCTTTCTTT
NA,TRBV5-6,TRBJ2-5,NA,CASSPNIQETQYF,TGTGCCAGCAGCCCGAACATTCAAGAGACCCAGTACTTC
NA,TRBV2,TRBJ1-1,NA,CASSKGTTLEAFF,TGTGCCAGCAGCAAGGGGACAACCCTTGAAGCTTTCTTT
NA,TRBV9,TRBJ2-1,NA,CASSAAPQVAYNEQFF,TGTGCCAGCAGCGCGGCCCCCCAGGTCGCCTACAATGAGCAGTTCTTC
NA,TRBV7-3,TRBJ2-3,NA,CASSLGPDRDTQYF,TGTGCCAGCAGCTTAGGTCCGGACAGAGATACGCAGTATTTT
NA,TRBV6-5,TRBJ2-1,NA,CASRNGGYNEQFF,TGTGCCAGTCGGAACGGGGGCTACAATGAGCAGTTCTTC
TRBD2,TRBV28,TRBJ2-7,NA,CASSLGRGIEQYF,TGTGCCAGCAGTTTAGGGCGGGGGATCGAGCAGTACTTC
TRBD1,TRBV29-1,TRBJ1-3,NA,CSVSQTGASGNTIYF,TGCAGCGTTTCCCAGACAGGGGCTTCTGGAAACACCATATATTTT
NA,TRBV30,TRBJ1-3,NA,CAWSQGRAGNTIYF,TGTGCCTGGAGTCAAGGCAGGGCTGGAAACACCATATATTTT
TRBD1,TRBV12-5,TRBJ1-1,NA,CASGLALSRTGGGEAFF,TGTGCTAGTGGTTTGGCCCTGTCTAGGACAGGGGGCGGGGAAGCTTTCTTT
TRBD1,TRBV29-1,TRBJ2-7,few,CSVGDPRQGAYEQYF,TGCAGCGTTGGGGATCCCCGACAGGGCGCCTACGAGCAGTACTTC
NA,TRBV30,TRBJ1-5,few,CAWSTQRGNQPQHF,TGTGCCTGGAGTACCCAGAGGGGCAATCAGCCCCAGCATTTT
TRBD2,TRBV2,TRBJ2-7,NA,CASSGLAGSYEQYF,TGTGCCAGCAGTGGGCTAGCGGGATCCTACGAGCAGTACTTC
NA,TRBV6-2/TRBV6-3,TRBJ1-5,NA,CASSRPRDLPGGNQPQHF,TGTGCCAGCAGTAGGCCCCGGGACCTCCCGGGAGGCAATCAGCCCCAGCATTTT
NA,TRBV6-5,TRBJ1-1,NA,CASRQGGNTEAFF,TGTGCCAGCAGGCAAGGGGGGAACACTGAAGCTTTCTTT
TRBD2,TRBV3-1/TRBV3-2,TRBJ2-5,NA,CASARGTSVPGETQYF,TGTGCCAGCGCCCGGGGGACTAGCGTTCCGGGGGAGACCCAGTACTTC
NA,TRBV6-1,TRBJ2-2,NA,CASSEARLVGGELFF,TGTGCCAGCAGTGAAGCGCGACTAGTAGGCGGGGAGCTGTTTTTT
NA,TRBV30,TRBJ1-2,NA,CAWSMTGQLGYTF,TGTGCCTGGAGTATGACAGGCCAGCTTGGCTACACCTTC
NA,TRBV7-6,TRBJ2-7,NA,CASSLAGGEQYF,TGTGCCAGCAGCCTCGCCGGCGGCGAGCAGTACTTC
NA,TRBV5-6,TRBJ2-7,NA,CASSWVEGGSPYEQYF,TGTGCCAGCAGCTGGGTTGAGGGGGGGTCTCCCTACGAGCAGTACTTC
NA,TRBV6-5,TRBJ2-2,NA,CASSGEVTGELFF,TGTGCCAGCAGCGGGGAAGTCACCGGGGAGCTGTTTTTT
TRBD2,TRBV27,TRBJ2-2,NA,CASSPLAEVPGELFF,TGTGCCAGCAGTCCTCTAGCGGAGGTCCCCGGGGAGCTGTTTTTT
TRBD1,TRBV10-1,TRBJ1-2,NA,CASSESSGQGDIRGYTF,TGCGCCAGCAGTGAGTCCTCCGGACAGGGGGACATCCGTGGCTACACCTTC
TRBD1,TRBV27,TRBJ1-1,NA,CASSRRQGESLNTEAFF,TGTGCCAGCTCAAGGAGACAGGGGGAGTCCTTGAACACTGAAGCTTTCTTT
NA,TRBV14,TRBJ1-1,NA,CASSHSSGGVTEAFF,TGTGCCAGCAGCCACTCTTCCGGGGGGGTGACTGAAGCTTTCTTT
TRBD2,TRBV9,TRBJ2-3,NA,CASSARLAGDTDTQYF,TGTGCCAGCAGCGCGAGATTAGCGGGGGACACAGATACGCAGTATTTT
NA,TRBV29-1,TRBJ2-1,once,CSVGTGYNEQFF,TGCAGCGTTGGAACAGGCTACAATGAGCAGTTCTTC
NA,TRBV5-1,TRBJ1-4,NA,CASSRRGEEKLFF,TGCGCCAGCTCGCGCAGGGGAGAGGAAAAACTGTTTTTT
NA,TRBV5-4,TRBJ2-7,NA,CASSRTTGPSSYEQYF,TGTGCCAGCAGCCGTACGACAGGTCCTAGCTCCTACGAGCAGTACTTC
TRBD1,TRBV14,TRBJ1-4,NA,CASSQSQGGKLFF,TGTGCCAGCAGCCAATCCCAGGGGGGAAAACTGTTTTTT
NA,TRBV7-2,TRBJ2-5,NA,CASSLDLIGETQYF,TGTGCCAGCAGCTTAGATCTCATCGGAGAGACCCAGTACTTC
NA,TRBV7-2,TRBJ1-5,NA,CASSLAAVNQPQHF,TGTGCCAGCAGCTTAGCGGCCGTTAATCAGCCCCAGCATTTT
NA,TRBV28,TRBJ1-2,few,CATGVQHYGYTF,TGTGCCACGGGGGTGCAACACTATGGCTACACCTTC
NA,TRBV19,TRBJ2-3,NA,CASSAPSSDTQYF,TGTGCCAGTAGTGCCCCTAGCAGCGATACGCAGTATTTT
NA,TRBV12-3/TRBV12-4,TRBJ2-7,NA,CASSTQIYEQYF,TGTGCCAGCAGTACTCAAATCTACGAGCAGTACTTC
TRBD2,TRBV9,TRBJ2-1,NA,CASSVGLAGAYNEQFF,TGTGCCAGCAGCGTAGGACTAGCGGGGGCATACAATGAGCAGTTCTTC
TRBD1,TRBV6-5,TRBJ2-7,NA,CASRRDRGHEQYF,TGTGCCAGCCGCCGGGACAGGGGGCACGAGCAGTACTTC
NA,TRBV5-1,TRBJ1-6,NA,CASRTFQANSPLHF,TGCGCCAGCCGAACATTTCAGGCTAATTCACCCCTCCACTTT
NA,TRBV6-6,TRBJ1-2,NA,CASSRTEANYGYTF,TGTGCCAGCAGTCGGACAGAAGCCAACTATGGCTACACCTTC
NA,TRBV11-2,TRBJ1-3,NA,CASNKVHQVSGNTIYF,TGTGCCAGCAACAAAGTTCACCAGGTCTCTGGAAACACCATATATTTT
TRBD1,TRBV6-1,TRBJ1-2,NA,CASSEIPQGRTF,TGTGCCAGCAGTGAAATCCCACAGGGGAGGACCTTC
TRBD2,TRBV5-1,TRBJ2-5,NA,CASSPGLAAETQYF,TGCGCCAGCAGCCCCGGCCTAGCGGCAGAGACCCAGTACTTC
TRBD2,TRBV7-2,TRBJ2-7,NA,CASSLATSGGYEQYF,TGTGCCAGCAGCTTAGCTACTAGCGGGGGTTACGAGCAGTACTTC
NA,TRBV20-1,TRBJ1-1,NA,CSASYRKGVAFF,TGCAGTGCTAGTTACAGGAAAGGGGTAGCTTTCTTT
NA,TRBV5-4,TRBJ1-2,NA,CASSFDRSYGYTF,TGTGCCAGCAGCTTCGACAGGTCCTATGGCTACACCTTC
NA,TRBV11-3,TRBJ1-2,NA,CASSSRQANYGYTF,TGTGCCAGCAGCTCGAGACAGGCTAACTATGGCTACACCTTC
TRBD2,TRBV14,TRBJ2-5,NA,CASSIRGGRETQYF,TGTGCCAGCAGCATTCGGGGGGGCAGGGAGACCCAGTACTTC
TRBD1,TRBV19,TRBJ2-7,NA,CASSAAGQDYEQYF,TGTGCCAGTAGTGCGGCGGGACAGGACTACGAGCAGTACTTC